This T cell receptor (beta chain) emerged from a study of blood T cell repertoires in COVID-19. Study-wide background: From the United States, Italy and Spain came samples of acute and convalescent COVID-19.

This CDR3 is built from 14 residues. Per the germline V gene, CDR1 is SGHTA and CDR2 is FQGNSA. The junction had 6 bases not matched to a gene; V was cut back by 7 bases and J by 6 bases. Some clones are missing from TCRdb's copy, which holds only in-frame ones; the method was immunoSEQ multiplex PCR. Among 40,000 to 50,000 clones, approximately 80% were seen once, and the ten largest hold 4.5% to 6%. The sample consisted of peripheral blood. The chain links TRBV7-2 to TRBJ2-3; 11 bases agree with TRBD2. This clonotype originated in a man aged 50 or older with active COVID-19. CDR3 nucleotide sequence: TGTGCCAGCAAACTAGCGGGGGCCGGGGATACGCAGTATTTT. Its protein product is CASKLAGAGDTQYF.